This T cell receptor beta chain stems from a study of T cell responses to AZD1222 COVID-19 vaccine. General study results and limits: Repertoires were obtained only post-peak T cell response. The study identified only a handful of AZD1222 recipients as seropositive at baseline.

V was pared by 3 bases and J by 5 bases, with 4 bases between. Germline loops: CDR1 SGHTA, CDR2 FQGTGA. The CDR3 covers 12 residues. Notes on this clone: Antigen specificity is unknown.

The repertoire was sequenced with immunoSEQ multiplex PCR; TCRdb's copy has only in-frame clones and lacks some. Among some 85,000 clones listed, about 91% were seen once. This receptor was obtained from an adult in good health. The chain carries TRBV7-3 and TRBJ2-2; D is unclear. The sequences come from peripheral blood, collected on day 0 of AZD1222 vaccination. The CDR3 spells CASSFGTGELFF. The CDR3 DNA sequence: TGTGCCAGCAGCTTCGGGACCGGGGAGCTGTTTTTT.